The 8 T cell receptor beta chains below all came from one sample that was sequenced in a study of OX40 agonist ivuxolimab in advanced cancers. TCRdb's table, derived via immunoSEQ multiplex PCR, lists solely in-frame clones and lacks some. This table has about 98,000 clones, around 88% appearing once. Sequenced here: CD4+ or CD8+ T cells sorted from blood, sampled in a trial of the OX40 agonist ivuxolimab. These receptors all come from an adult with an advanced solid tumor such as melanoma, head and neck, liver or kidney cancer.

Only a few counts were recorded for this clone. The chain has TRBV29-1 and TRBJ1-3; TRBD1 matches 12 bases. Germline trimming cut 3 bases from V and 9 bases from J; bases unmatched to any gene: 3. Germline V gene data show CDR1 as SQVTM and CDR2 as ANQGSEA. The CDR3 consists of 13 residues. CDR3: CSVEGQGAGTIYF. In DNA form, the CDR3 reads TGCAGCGTTGAGGGACAGGGGGCCGGCACCATATATTTT. The whole variable domain, remainder taken from reference TRBV29-1 and TRBJ1-3, is SAVISQKPSRDICQRGTSLTIQCQVDSQVTMMFWYRQQPGQSLTLIATANQGSEATYESGFVIDKFPISRPNLTFSTLTVSNMSPEDSSIYLCSVEGQGAGTIYFGEGSWLTVV.

The chain is built from TRBV9 and TRBJ1-1; D ambiguous. Trimming took 4 bases from V and 1 from J, leaving 8 bases between them. This CDR3 spans 13 amino acids. In germline, CDR1 is SGDLS, CDR2 YYNGEE. CDR3 protein: CASSPGSNTEAFF. For the CDR3, the DNA is TGTGCCAGCAGCCCCGGATCGAACACTGAAGCTTTCTTT. The variable domain in full, completed from reference TRBV9 and TRBJ1-1, reads DSGVTQTPKHLITATGQRVTLRCSPRSGDLSVYWYQQSLDQGLQFLIQYYNGEERAKGNILERFSAQQFPDLHSELNLSSLELGDSALYFCASSPGSNTEAFFGQGTRLTVV.

The rearrangement joins TRBV5-1 to TRBJ1-6, with D uncertain. In germline, CDR1 is SGHRS, CDR2 YFSETQ. Deletions cut 4 bases from V and 6 bases from J, with 11 bases between. The CDR3 spans 14 residues. CDR3 coding DNA: TGCGCCAGCAGCCCCGTGGCACCTAATTCACCCCTCCACTTT. It is translated as CASSPVAPNSPLHF.

About this clone: No conserved phenylalanine or tryptophan ends this CDR3, so it is likely a read error. The chain combines TRBV5-5 with TRBJ1-6; TRBD1 is a possible D gene (5 bases). This CDR3 comprises 13 residues. V was shortened by 3 bases and J by 14 bases, with 15 bases between the two germline ends. Per the germline V gene, CDR1 is SGHKS and CDR2 is YYEKEE (reference sequence). CDR3 DNA sequence: TGTGCCAGCAGCTCCCGAATGGGGGAATCCCTCCACCTT. Encoded protein: CASSSRMGESLHL.

The rearrangement links TRBV19 to TRBJ1-5, with D possibly matching TRBD1 (5 bases). Trimming stripped 4 bases from V and 1 base from J, with 8 bases between. This CDR3 region has 14 residues. Germline CDR1 reads LNHDA; CDR2 reads SQIVND (reference sequence). The CDR3 DNA reads as TGTGCCAGTAGTAGCAGGGCGAGCAATCAGCCCCAGCATTTT. This gives the protein CASSSRASNQPQHF.

The rearrangement uses TRBV2 and TRBJ2-3; TRBD2 is a possible D gene (7 bases). The CDR3 extends over 13 amino acids. Per the germline V gene, CDR1 is SNHLY and CDR2 is FYNNEI. Trimming shortened V by 7 bases and J by 3 bases, and 11 bases separated the two germline ends. The CDR3 nucleotides read TGTGCCAGCATGCGGGGGCCAACAGATACGCAGTATTTT. Its translation: CASMRGPTDTQYF.

The gene calls are TRBV27 and TRBJ1-3; 8 bases line up with TRBD1. Germline CDR1 reads MNHEY; CDR2 reads SMNVEV (reference sequence). CDR3 length equals 15 residues. Trimming cost V 3 bases and J 2 bases; bases outside gene matches: 3. The CDR3 DNA follows: TGTGCCAGCAGTTTCGGACAGGGTGCTGGAAACACCATATATTTT. Translation: CASSFGQGAGNTIYF.

This rearrangement joins TRBV5-6 to TRBJ1-2; perhaps TRBD1 as D (6 bases). V was clipped by 4 bases and J by 4 bases, with 14 bases between them. This CDR3 spans 14 amino acids. Looked up from germline, CDR1 is SGHDT and CDR2 is YYEEEE. For the CDR3, the DNA is TGTGCCAGCAGCCGGGACATCCAGGCCTATGGCTACACCTTC. Protein product: CASSRDIQAYGYTF.